The rows below give T cell receptor beta chains drawn from one sample of a study of shared clonotypes between healthy human individuals. Sequenced by immunoSEQ multiplex PCR; TCRdb stores in-frame clones only, minus some. The sample carries 2 million to 2.5 million clones, around 95% recorded once. Sequenced: naive CD4+ T cells sorted from blood. Source of these receptors: a young man in good health. The CDR3 runs from the conserved cysteine through the conserved F or W. The D gene is left open where the match is weak. For some rows the clone size is stated as once, few or many, or as a class when expanded; others skip it.

v_call: TRBV5-1; cdr3_length: 13; j_call: TRBJ2-3; clone_size: -; d_call: -; cdr3_nt: TGCGCCAGCAGCTTTCGGGATGGAGATACGCAGTATTTT; cdr3_aa: CASSFRDGDTQYF
v_call: TRBV28; cdr3_length: 15; j_call: TRBJ1-4; clone_size: -; d_call: -; cdr3_nt: TGTGCCAGCAGTTTAGGGGGGCTGGAGGATGAAAAACTGTTTTTT; cdr3_aa: CASSLGGLEDEKLFF
v_call: TRBV19; cdr3_length: 16; j_call: TRBJ1-2; clone_size: -; d_call: TRBD1; cdr3_nt: TGTGCCAGTAGCCAACTGGAAGGCAGGGGGCGTCATGGCTACACCTTC; cdr3_aa: CASSQLEGRGRHGYTF
v_call: TRBV30; cdr3_length: 13; j_call: TRBJ2-3; clone_size: -; d_call: -; cdr3_nt: TGTGCCTGGAGCGCAGGGCACACAGATACGCAGTATTTT; cdr3_aa: CAWSAGHTDTQYF
v_call: TRBV7-9; cdr3_length: 13; j_call: TRBJ2-5; clone_size: -; d_call: -; cdr3_nt: TGTGCCAGCAGCTTAGGGACCCCAGAGACCCAGTACTTC; cdr3_aa: CASSLGTPETQYF
v_call: TRBV6-5; cdr3_length: 13; j_call: TRBJ1-2; clone_size: -; d_call: -; cdr3_nt: TGTGCCAGCAGTTACAGGGCTAGCTATGGCTACACCTTC; cdr3_aa: CASSYRASYGYTF
v_call: TRBV29-1; cdr3_length: 13; j_call: TRBJ1-1; clone_size: -; d_call: -; cdr3_nt: TGCAGCGTTGAAATCAGTTTGAACACTGAAGCTTTCTTT; cdr3_aa: CSVEISLNTEAFF
v_call: TRBV28; cdr3_length: 17; j_call: TRBJ2-7; clone_size: -; d_call: TRBD1; cdr3_nt: TGTGCCAGCAGTTCCACCGCAGGGACAGGGCGCATCAACGAGCAGTACTTC; cdr3_aa: CASSSTAGTGRINEQYF
v_call: TRBV7-2; cdr3_length: 15; j_call: TRBJ2-7; clone_size: -; d_call: -; cdr3_nt: TGTGCCAGCAGCTTAAGGACCCTGGGCTCCTACGAGCAGTACTTC; cdr3_aa: CASSLRTLGSYEQYF
v_call: TRBV14; cdr3_length: 15; j_call: TRBJ2-7; clone_size: -; d_call: -; cdr3_nt: TGTGCCAGCAGCCAAGATAGGACCGCGCCCTACGAGCAGTACTTC; cdr3_aa: CASSQDRTAPYEQYF
v_call: TRBV10-2; cdr3_length: 15; j_call: TRBJ2-4; clone_size: -; d_call: -; cdr3_nt: TGCGCCAGCAGTGAGCTGGGCCTAGCCAAAAACATTCAGTACTTC; cdr3_aa: CASSELGLAKNIQYF
v_call: TRBV5-4; cdr3_length: 13; j_call: TRBJ1-1; clone_size: -; d_call: -; cdr3_nt: TGTGCCAGCAGCCCACAGGTGGCCACTGAAGCTTTCTTT; cdr3_aa: CASSPQVATEAFF
v_call: TRBV18; cdr3_length: 15; j_call: TRBJ2-5; clone_size: -; d_call: TRBD1; cdr3_nt: TGTGCCAGCTCACGAGGAACAGGGGACCAAGAGACCCAGTACTTC; cdr3_aa: CASSRGTGDQETQYF
v_call: TRBV30; cdr3_length: 12; j_call: TRBJ1-6; clone_size: -; d_call: TRBD1; cdr3_nt: TGTGCCTGGAGTACAGGGGCTTCAGCCCTCCACTTT; cdr3_aa: CAWSTGASALHF
v_call: TRBV5-5; cdr3_length: 16; j_call: TRBJ2-7; clone_size: -; d_call: -; cdr3_nt: TGTGCCAGCAGCTTGGCCCTCCAACAGGAAACTTACGAGCAGTACTTC; cdr3_aa: CASSLALQQETYEQYF
v_call: TRBV7-2; cdr3_length: 13; j_call: TRBJ1-5; clone_size: -; d_call: TRBD1; cdr3_nt: TGTGCCAGCAGTAGGGACAGTTCAGAGCCCCAGCATTTT; cdr3_aa: CASSRDSSEPQHF
v_call: TRBV6-5; cdr3_length: 14; j_call: TRBJ2-6; clone_size: -; d_call: -; cdr3_nt: TGTGCCAGCAGTTACGCGTCGCAGGGCAACGTCCTGACTTTC; cdr3_aa: CASSYASQGNVLTF
v_call: TRBV2; cdr3_length: 13; j_call: TRBJ2-7; clone_size: -; d_call: -; cdr3_nt: TGTGCCAGCAGTGTTTCACCCTCCTACGAGCAGTACTTC; cdr3_aa: CASSVSPSYEQYF
v_call: TRBV5-4; cdr3_length: 14; j_call: TRBJ1-6; clone_size: few; d_call: -; cdr3_nt: TGTGCCAGCAGCTTGCAGGGATCTAATTCACCCCTCCACTTT; cdr3_aa: CASSLQGSNSPLHF
v_call: TRBV23-1; cdr3_length: 13; j_call: TRBJ1-5; clone_size: few; d_call: -; cdr3_nt: TGCGCCAGCCGGAGGGTCAGGAATCAGCCCCAGCATTTT; cdr3_aa: CASRRVRNQPQHF
v_call: TRBV9; cdr3_length: 14; j_call: TRBJ2-5; clone_size: -; d_call: TRBD1; cdr3_nt: TGTGCCAGCAGCGCCAGGGACAGGGGTGAGACCCAGTACTTC; cdr3_aa: CASSARDRGETQYF
v_call: TRBV7-9; cdr3_length: 13; j_call: TRBJ2-7; clone_size: -; d_call: -; cdr3_nt: TGTGCCAGCAGCTTCCCTCCCGAAACCGAGCAGTACTTC; cdr3_aa: CASSFPPETEQYF
v_call: TRBV7-9; cdr3_length: 15; j_call: TRBJ2-1; clone_size: -; d_call: -; cdr3_nt: TGTGCCAGCAGCCCCTCCGGGACGCCATACAATGAGCAGTTCTTC; cdr3_aa: CASSPSGTPYNEQFF
v_call: TRBV12-5; cdr3_length: 16; j_call: TRBJ2-3; clone_size: -; d_call: TRBD2; cdr3_nt: TGTGCTAGTGGTTTCCCACGGACTAGCGCGACAGATACGCAGTATTTT; cdr3_aa: CASGFPRTSATDTQYF
v_call: TRBV30; cdr3_length: 14; j_call: TRBJ1-4; clone_size: once; d_call: TRBD1; cdr3_nt: TGTGCCACGGACAGGGTGGCAACTAATGAAAAACTGTTTTTT; cdr3_aa: CATDRVATNEKLFF
v_call: TRBV7-8; cdr3_length: 16; j_call: TRBJ2-3; clone_size: -; d_call: TRBD2; cdr3_nt: TGTGCCAGCAGCAATTGGGCGGGAGCCTCCACAGATACGCAGTATTTT; cdr3_aa: CASSNWAGASTDTQYF
v_call: TRBV5-1; cdr3_length: 14; j_call: TRBJ1-2; clone_size: -; d_call: -; cdr3_nt: TGCGCCAGCAGCTTGACAGCTACCAACTATGGCTACACCTTC; cdr3_aa: CASSLTATNYGYTF
v_call: TRBV6-1; cdr3_length: 13; j_call: TRBJ2-2; clone_size: -; d_call: -; cdr3_nt: TGTGCCAGCAGTGAAACCCGTTTCGGGGAGCTGTTTTTT; cdr3_aa: CASSETRFGELFF
v_call: TRBV6-5; cdr3_length: 15; j_call: TRBJ2-5; clone_size: -; d_call: TRBD1; cdr3_nt: TGTGCCAGCAGTCAGACAGGGTTGGGGCAAGAGACCCAGTACTTC; cdr3_aa: CASSQTGLGQETQYF
v_call: TRBV6-5; cdr3_length: 12; j_call: TRBJ2-3; clone_size: -; d_call: -; cdr3_nt: TGTGCCAGCAGTCCAAGTGGAGATACGCAGTATTTT; cdr3_aa: CASSPSGDTQYF
v_call: TRBV7-2; cdr3_length: 15; j_call: TRBJ2-3; clone_size: once; d_call: -; cdr3_nt: TGTGCCAGCAGCCCCTGGTGGAGCAGCACAGATACGCAGTATTTT; cdr3_aa: CASSPWWSSTDTQYF
v_call: TRBV30; cdr3_length: 13; j_call: TRBJ1-1; clone_size: once; d_call: -; cdr3_nt: TGTGCCTCCGAAAACGACAGGAACACTGAAGCTTTCTTT; cdr3_aa: CASENDRNTEAFF
v_call: TRBV6-5; cdr3_length: 15; j_call: TRBJ2-7; clone_size: -; d_call: -; cdr3_nt: TGTGCCAGCAGTTACTCGAATCAAGGCCCCTACGAGCAGTACTTC; cdr3_aa: CASSYSNQGPYEQYF
v_call: TRBV6-1; cdr3_length: 13; j_call: TRBJ2-7; clone_size: -; d_call: TRBD1; cdr3_nt: TGTGCCAGCACTCCGGGACAGCTCTACGAGCAGTACTTC; cdr3_aa: CASTPGQLYEQYF
v_call: TRBV6-5; cdr3_length: 14; j_call: TRBJ2-7; clone_size: -; d_call: TRBD1; cdr3_nt: TGTGCCAGCAGTCTCAAGGGACAGGGCCACGAGCAGTACTTC; cdr3_aa: CASSLKGQGHEQYF
v_call: TRBV14; cdr3_length: 16; j_call: TRBJ1-2; clone_size: once; d_call: -; cdr3_nt: TGTGCCAGCAGCCAATCCTACAGGAGGGCGTCCTATGGCTACACCTTC; cdr3_aa: CASSQSYRRASYGYTF
v_call: TRBV6-1; cdr3_length: 14; j_call: TRBJ2-6; clone_size: few; d_call: -; cdr3_nt: TGTGCCAGCAGCGACTACTCTGGGGCCAACGTCCTGACTTTC; cdr3_aa: CASSDYSGANVLTF
v_call: TRBV5-1; cdr3_length: 12; j_call: TRBJ2-1; clone_size: -; d_call: -; cdr3_nt: TGCGCCAGCAGTTGGGGACTCCCCGAGCAGTTCTTC; cdr3_aa: CASSWGLPEQFF
v_call: TRBV5-4; cdr3_length: 15; j_call: TRBJ2-7; clone_size: -; d_call: TRBD2; cdr3_nt: TGTGCCAGCAGCTTGGGGCCAGCGGGGGCCTACGAGCAGTACTTC; cdr3_aa: CASSLGPAGAYEQYF
v_call: TRBV2; cdr3_length: 12; j_call: TRBJ1-2; clone_size: -; d_call: TRBD1; cdr3_nt: TGTGCCAGCACCGGGACAGGCGTTGGCTACACCTTC; cdr3_aa: CASTGTGVGYTF
v_call: TRBV5-1; cdr3_length: 12; j_call: TRBJ2-5; clone_size: few; d_call: -; cdr3_nt: TGCGCCAGCAGCTTGGATCGGGAGACCCAGTACTTC; cdr3_aa: CASSLDRETQYF
v_call: TRBV5-1; cdr3_length: 13; j_call: TRBJ1-1; clone_size: -; d_call: -; cdr3_nt: TGCGCCAGCAGCTGGGGGAGGAACACTGAAGCTTTCTTT; cdr3_aa: CASSWGRNTEAFF
v_call: TRBV7-2; cdr3_length: 15; j_call: TRBJ2-7; clone_size: -; d_call: -; cdr3_nt: TGTGCCAGCAGCTTACAGAACGGGCCCTCCTACGAGCAGTACTTC; cdr3_aa: CASSLQNGPSYEQYF
v_call: TRBV5-6; cdr3_length: 16; j_call: TRBJ2-3; clone_size: -; d_call: TRBD2; cdr3_nt: TGTGCCAGCAACTTAGCGGGGGGGCCCGGGACAGATACGCAGTATTTT; cdr3_aa: CASNLAGGPGTDTQYF
v_call: TRBV7-3; cdr3_length: 15; j_call: TRBJ2-2; clone_size: -; d_call: -; cdr3_nt: TGTGCCAGCAGCCCGTCCGGGGGGAACACCGGGGAGCTGTTTTTT; cdr3_aa: CASSPSGGNTGELFF
v_call: TRBV6-6; cdr3_length: 16; j_call: TRBJ1-4; clone_size: -; d_call: -; cdr3_nt: TGTGCCAGCAGTTACATCCAGACGGTCGGGAATGAAAAACTGTTTTTT; cdr3_aa: CASSYIQTVGNEKLFF